The entry that follows covers one T cell receptor beta chain sequence. The antigen remains undetermined. The protocol was immunoSEQ multiplex PCR, while the TCRdb copy is restricted to in-frame clones and leaves out a portion. The sample contains 2 million to 2.5 million clones, approximately 96% of which appear only once. These data originate in a study of shared clonotypes between healthy human individuals. General study points: Depth of sequencing was expected to influence donor clonotype sharing.

This CDR3 has 14 residues. Trimming removed 2 bases from V and 4 bases from J; junction bases left unmatched: 3. Germline CDR1 is WSHSY and CDR2 is SAAADI. The sequenced sample was naive CD4+ T cells sorted from blood. The sample's subset: CD45RA+ positively selected. The receptor was isolated from a young man in good health. The chain carries TRBV10-2 and TRBJ1-2; 8 bases are shared with TRBD1. CDR3 nucleotide sequence: TGCGCCAGCAGTGAGGGACAGGGACTCTATGGCTACACCTTC. It translates to CASSEGQGLYGYTF.